The 20 T cell receptor beta chains below were found in one sample sequenced in a study of PD-1 blockade in classical Hodgkin lymphoma. No patient escaped relapse after autologous stem cell transplantation, and brentuximab vedotin exposure varied. The repertoire was sequenced with immunoSEQ multiplex PCR; TCRdb's copy has only in-frame clones and lacks some. This table holds approximately 24,000 clones, approximately 84% found once. The sample here was peripheral blood mononuclear cells (PBMCs), taken at baseline. These receptors originate from a human donor with classical Hodgkin lymphoma.

The chain combines TRBV5-1 with TRBJ2-7; possible D gene TRBD1, 6 bases. The CDR3 is 14 residues long. The ends were cut back, 4 bases at V and 0 bases at J, with 11 bases in the middle. Per the germline V gene, CDR1 is SGHRS and CDR2 is YFSETQ. The CDR3 reads CASSPQGLSYEQYF. The CDR3 coding sequence is TGCGCCAGCAGCCCCCAGGGGCTCTCCTACGAGCAGTACTTC.

The chain links TRBV9 to TRBJ1-2, with D maybe TRBD1 (5 bases). V was cut by 7 bases and J by 4 bases, with 8 bases left in between. This CDR3 comprises 11 residues. CDR1 is SGDLS and CDR2 is YYNGEE in the germline V gene. The CDR3 region has the DNA TGTGCCAGCCAGGGTGTCTATGGCTACACCTTC. Translation: CASQGVYGYTF. The entire variable domain, with the rest obtained from reference TRBV9 and TRBJ1-2, is as follows: DSGVTQTPKHLITATGQRVTLRCSPRSGDLSVYWYQQSLDQGLQFLIQYYNGEERAKGNILERFSAQQFPDLHSELNLSSLELGDSALYFCASQGVYGYTFGSGTRLTVV.

The chain combines TRBV5-1 with TRBJ2-2; tentatively, D is TRBD1 (6 bases). Germline loops: CDR1 SGHRS, CDR2 YFSETQ. This CDR3 contains 15 residues. The ends were cut back, 0 bases at V and 5 bases at J, with 11 bases in the middle. The CDR3 nucleotides are TGCGCCAGCAGCTTGGCCCCAGGGGAGACCGGGGAGCTGTTTTTT. Protein sequence: CASSLAPGETGELFF.

The chain carries TRBV5-4 and TRBJ2-7; 8 bases fit TRBD2. V was clipped by 0 bases and J by 6 bases; unmatched bases: 5. The length of the CDR3 is 14 residues. Germline V CDR1 and CDR2: SGHNT, YYREEE (reference sequence). The CDR3 region is CASSLDSGVGEQYF. Written as DNA, the CDR3 is TGTGCCAGCAGCTTGGATAGCGGGGTGGGCGAGCAGTACTTC.

The chain has TRBV5-1 and TRBJ2-3, with 8 bases aligning to TRBD1. V shed 3 bases and J 0 bases; nucleotides not matched to a gene: 3. Germline V gives CDR1 SGHRS, CDR2 YFSETQ. The CDR3 is 15 residues long. CDR3 region: CASSSRTGSTDTQYF. The CDR3 region has the DNA TGCGCCAGCAGCTCCCGGACAGGGAGCACAGATACGCAGTATTTT. The whole variable domain, remainder taken from reference TRBV5-1 and TRBJ2-3, is KAGVTQTPRYLIKTRGQQVTLSCSPISGHRSVSWYQQTPGQGLQFLFEYFSETQRNKGNFPGRFSGRQFSNSRSEMNVSTLELGDSALYLCASSSRTGSTDTQYFGPGTRLTVL.

This chain uses TRBV5-6 with TRBJ2-7, with 10 bases identical to TRBD1. This CDR3 is 14 amino acids long. The V gene's germline CDR1 is SGHDT and CDR2 YYEEEE. J gave up 2 bases and V 4 bases, and 3 bases lay outside the gene matches. The CDR3 is CASSPGTGAYEQYF. For the CDR3, the DNA is TGTGCCAGCAGCCCCGGGACAGGGGCCTACGAGCAGTACTTC.

The genes are TRBV2 and TRBJ2-2, with D tentatively TRBD1 or TRBD2 (6 bases each). Trimming removed 8 bases at V and 4 bases at J, with 14 bases between. CDR1 SNHLY and CDR2 FYNNEI come from the germline V gene. The CDR3 sequence is 14 residues long. CDR3 protein: CASLTRGLTGELFF. Written as DNA, the CDR3 is TGTGCCAGCCTAACCCGGGGGCTCACCGGGGAGCTGTTTTTT.

The CDR3 reads CASSFLGGGLTDTQYF. The CDR3 nucleotides are TGTGCCAGCAGCTTCCTAGGCGGGGGACTCACAGATACGCAGTATTTT. J is TRBJ2-3 and V is TRBV7-2, with 7 bases aligning to TRBD2. Germline V CDR1 and CDR2: SGHTA, FQGNSA. Trimming removed 3 bases from V and 2 bases from J; junction bases left unmatched: 8. CDR3 length: 16 amino acids.

J is TRBJ1-5 and V is TRBV5-1; D is uncertain. Germline V CDR1 and CDR2: SGHRS, YFSETQ. V lost 4 bases and J 4 bases, leaving 15 bases between the germline ends. The CDR3 is 15 residues long. CDR3 sequence: CASSPSSGGNQPQHF. The CDR3 bases are TGCGCCAGCAGCCCGTCCTCGGGCGGTAATCAGCCCCAGCATTTT.

The genes are TRBV5-1 and TRBJ1-1; tentative D call: TRBD1 (5 bases). The germline V gene encodes CDR1 SGHRS and CDR2 YFSETQ. Trimming cost V 0 bases and J 0 bases, with 9 bases left between them. The CDR3 runs 15 residues. CDR3 protein: CASSLDGQMNTEAFF. CDR3 DNA: TGCGCCAGCAGCTTGGATGGACAAATGAACACTGAAGCTTTCTTT.

The CDR3 reads CASSPVVLGTEAFF. As DNA, the CDR3 is TGTGCCAGCAGCCCCGTCGTATTAGGCACTGAAGCTTTCTTT. The chain links TRBV7-9 to TRBJ1-1; no definite D call. V was trimmed by 5 bases and J by 4 bases, leaving 14 bases between them. This CDR3 is built from 14 residues. CDR1 SEHNR and CDR2 FQNEAQ come from the germline V gene (reference sequence). Full variable domain (rest looked up from reference TRBV7-9 and TRBJ1-1): DTGVSQNPRHKITKRGQNVTFRCDPISEHNRLYWYRQTLGQGPEFLTYFQNEAQLEKSRLLSDRFSAERPKGSFSTLEIQRTEQGDSAMYLCASSPVVLGTEAFFGQGTRLTVV.

This clone was detected only a few times. J is TRBJ1-1 and V is TRBV4-2, with a possible D match to TRBD1 (5 bases). The CDR3 runs to 13 residues. Per germline, CDR1 LGHNA and CDR2 YNFKEQ. Trimming removed 3 bases at V and 6 bases at J, with 11 bases between. The CDR3 loop is CASSHLRGSEAFF. The CDR3 DNA follows: TGTGCCAGCAGCCACCTTAGGGGTTCTGAAGCTTTCTTT.

The chain is built from TRBV5-1 and TRBJ2-5, with a weak D call TRBD2 (5 bases). The CDR3 has 14 residues. CDR1 and CDR2 from the germline V gene are SGHRS and YFSETQ. Trimming stripped 5 bases from V and 5 bases from J, with 16 bases between. CDR3 loop: CASRSGFERETQYF. CDR3 bases: TGCGCCAGCAGGTCGGGGTTCGAAAGGGAGACCCAGTACTTC.

V gene TRBV30 combines with J gene TRBJ2-1; TRBD2 agrees at 10 bases. After removal of 5 bases from V and 5 bases from J, the junction contained 15 bases not matched to a gene. The CDR3 is 17 residues long. Germline CDR1 GTSNPN, CDR2 SVGIG (reference sequence). Written as DNA, the CDR3 is TGTGCCTGGGTGAGGAGACCTCTAGCGGGGGTGAACAATGAGCAGTTCTTC. Residues: CAWVRRPLAGVNNEQFF.

The V and J genes are TRBV30 and TRBJ2-3; a weak D match, TRBD1 (6 bases). The length of the CDR3 is 13 residues. The V end lost 1 base, the J end lost 6 bases, and 11 bases lay between the germline ends. Germline CDR1 reads GTSNPN; CDR2 reads SVGIG (reference sequence). The CDR3 loop reads CAWSGGDRDTQYF. In nucleotides, the CDR3 is TGTGCCTGGAGTGGTGGCGACAGGGATACGCAGTATTTT.

This clone appeared a few times. V usage is TRBV4-1 and J usage is TRBJ1-1; a weak D match, TRBD1 (5 bases). Germline V gene sequence: CDR1 MGHRA, CDR2 YSYEKL. Trimming stripped 2 bases from V and 5 bases from J, with 18 bases between. The length of the CDR3 is 16 residues. The CDR3 protein is CASSQRMGMGDTEAFF. The CDR3, as DNA: TGCGCCAGCAGCCAACGCATGGGGATGGGGGATACTGAAGCTTTCTTT.

V usage is TRBV18 and J usage is TRBJ1-3; D is possibly TRBD1 (6 bases). V was trimmed by 6 bases and J by 3 bases, leaving 18 bases between them. Germline V lookup: CDR1 KGHSH, CDR2 LQKENI. There are 16 residues in the CDR3. Written as DNA, the CDR3 is TGTGCCAGCTCCGACCAAGGGACATTACATGGAAACACCATATATTTT. It encodes CASSDQGTLHGNTIYF.

A few counts support this clone. This chain links TRBV5-1 with TRBJ1-2; D unresolved. Per germline, CDR1 SGHRS and CDR2 YFSETQ. CDR3 size: 15 residues. V was cut by 0 bases and J by 1 base, with 10 bases left in between. The CDR3 coding sequence is TGCGCCAGCAGCTTGGAGAGAGGTTTTAACTATGGCTACACCTTC. It translates to CASSLERGFNYGYTF.

This rearrangement joins TRBV15 to TRBJ2-3; 7 bases align to TRBD2. Germline V gene sequence: CDR1 LNHNV, CDR2 YYDKDF (reference sequence). The junction had 5 bases not matched to a gene; V was cut back by 1 base and J by 1 base. The CDR3 runs 16 residues. CDR3 residues: CATSRGLAFGTDTQYF. In nucleotides, the CDR3 is TGTGCCACCAGCAGAGGACTAGCCTTTGGCACAGATACGCAGTATTTT.

The chain carries TRBV5-1 and TRBJ1-5; the D is unclear. The CDR3 covers 13 residues. Germline CDR1 is SGHRS and CDR2 is YFSETQ. V dropped 1 base and J dropped 0 bases, with 2 bases sitting between them. Here the CDR3 reads CASSLSSNQPQHF. Written as DNA, the CDR3 is TGCGCCAGCAGCTTGTCTAGCAATCAGCCCCAGCATTTT. Based on the CDR3 plus reference TRBV5-1 and TRBJ1-5, the full variable domain is KAGVTQTPRYLIKTRGQQVTLSCSPISGHRSVSWYQQTPGQGLQFLFEYFSETQRNKGNFPGRFSGRQFSNSRSEMNVSTLELGDSALYLCASSLSSNQPQHFGDGTRLSIL.